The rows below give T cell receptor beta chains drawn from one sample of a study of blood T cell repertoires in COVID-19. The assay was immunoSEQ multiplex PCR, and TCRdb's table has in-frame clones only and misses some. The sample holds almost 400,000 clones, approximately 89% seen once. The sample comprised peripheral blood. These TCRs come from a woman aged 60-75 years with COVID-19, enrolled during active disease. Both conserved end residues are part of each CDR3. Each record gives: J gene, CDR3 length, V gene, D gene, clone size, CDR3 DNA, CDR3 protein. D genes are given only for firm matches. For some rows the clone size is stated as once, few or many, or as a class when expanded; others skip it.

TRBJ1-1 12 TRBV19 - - TGTGCCAGTAGTGGCCGGGACACGGGCAGCTTCTTT CASSGRDTGSFF
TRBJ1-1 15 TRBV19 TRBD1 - TGTGCCAGTAGTATCAAAGGGGGCGGCAGCACTGAAGCTTTCTTT CASSIKGGGSTEAFF
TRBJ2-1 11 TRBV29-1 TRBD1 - TGCAGCACCGAGGACAGGGGGCCCTTGTTCTTC CSTEDRGPLFF
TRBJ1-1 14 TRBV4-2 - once TGTGCCAGCAGCCAGCTACAGGGTGGGACTGAAGCTTTCTTT CASSQLQGGTEAFF
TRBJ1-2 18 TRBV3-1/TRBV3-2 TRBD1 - TGTGCCAGCAGCCAAGATGGTCGGGACAGATCATTAGCCTATGGCTACACCTTC CASSQDGRDRSLAYGYTF
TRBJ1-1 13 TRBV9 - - TGTGCCAGCAGCGTGACAGCACTCACTGAAGCTTTCTTT CASSVTALTEAFF
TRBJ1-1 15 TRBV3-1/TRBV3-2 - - TGTGCCAGCAGTCCATGGCGAGGGTGGAACACTGAAGCTTTCTTT CASSPWRGWNTEAFF
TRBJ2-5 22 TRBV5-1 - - TGCGCCAGCAGCTTGGCCCGGGTTACAGGGGTTCTAGCGGGCATCATCCAGGAGACCCAGTACTTC CASSLARVTGVLAGIIQETQYF
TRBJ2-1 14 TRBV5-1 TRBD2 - TGCGCCAGTACCGGGACTAGCGTAGACAATGAGCAGTTCTTC CASTGTSVDNEQFF
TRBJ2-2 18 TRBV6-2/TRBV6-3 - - TGTGCCAGCAGTTACTCCACGGCAACTAGTACGAACACCGGGGAGCTGTTTTTT CASSYSTATSTNTGELFF
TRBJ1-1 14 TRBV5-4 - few TGTGCCAGCAGCTTGGGACAGCGGAACACTGAAGCTTTCTTT CASSLGQRNTEAFF
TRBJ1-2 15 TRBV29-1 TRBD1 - TGCAGCGTTGAGGGGGGGACAGGGGAACGGCCTGGCTACACCTTC CSVEGGTGERPGYTF
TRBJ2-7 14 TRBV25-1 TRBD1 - TGTGCCAGCAGCCCGACAGGGCCGTCGGCCGAGCAGTACTTC CASSPTGPSAEQYF
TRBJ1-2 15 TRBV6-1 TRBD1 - TGTGCCAGCAGCGAAGCCGACAGGGGTGGCTATGGCTACACCTTC CASSEADRGGYGYTF
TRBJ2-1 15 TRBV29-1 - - TGCAGCGTTGAAGACGTCCGTAGCTCCTACAATGAGCAGTTCTTC CSVEDVRSSYNEQFF
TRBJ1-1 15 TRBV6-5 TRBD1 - TGTGCCAGCAAATGGACAGGGGGCCGGAACACTGAAGCTTTCTTT CASKWTGGRNTEAFF
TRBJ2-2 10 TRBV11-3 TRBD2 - TGTGCCTCGGGGGGCGGGGAGCTGTTTTTT CASGGGELFF
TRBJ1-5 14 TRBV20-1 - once TGCAGTGCTCGTGACAGTCATAGCAATCAGCCCCAGCATTTT CSARDSHSNQPQHF
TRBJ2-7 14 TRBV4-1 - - TGCGCCAGCAGCTCAATGGAGAGCTCCTACGAGCAGTACTTC CASSSMESSYEQYF
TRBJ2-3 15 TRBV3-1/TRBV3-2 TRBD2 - TGTGCCAGCAGCCAAGATGCGGGGGGGCCAAATACGCAGTATTTT CASSQDAGGPNTQYF
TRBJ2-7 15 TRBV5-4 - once TGTGCCAGCAGCTTCGAGCGGTCCCGAGCCCACGAGCAGTACTTC CASSFERSRAHEQYF
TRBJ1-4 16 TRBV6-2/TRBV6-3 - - TGTGCCAGCAGTTACCCTATTAGGGGGTTTAATGAAAAACTGTTTTTT CASSYPIRGFNEKLFF
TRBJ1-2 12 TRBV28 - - TGTGCCAGCAGTCCTGGGCCATATGGCTACACCTTC CASSPGPYGYTF
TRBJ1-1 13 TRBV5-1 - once TGCGCCAGCAGCCTCGGAGGGAACACTGAAGCTTTCTTT CASSLGGNTEAFF
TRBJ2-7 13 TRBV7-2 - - TGTGCCAGCAGTCCTAGGAGTTTAGACGAGCAGTACTTC CASSPRSLDEQYF
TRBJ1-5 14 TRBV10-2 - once TGCGCCAGCAGTGGTCCGGGTTGGGATCAGCCCCAGCATTTT CASSGPGWDQPQHF
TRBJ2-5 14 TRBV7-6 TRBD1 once TGTGCCAGCAGCCCGACAGGGACCGGAGGGACCCAGTACTTC CASSPTGTGGTQYF
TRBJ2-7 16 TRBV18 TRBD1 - TGTGCCAGCTCACCGCTATCCGGGACAGGGGGCGTCGAGCAGTACTTC CASSPLSGTGGVEQYF
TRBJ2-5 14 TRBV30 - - TGTGCCTGGGGCAGGATAGGATCCTGGGAGACCCAGTACTTC CAWGRIGSWETQYF
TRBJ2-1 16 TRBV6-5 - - TGTGCCAGCAGTTACTCGATAGGGGATGGTGCGGATGAGCAGTTCTTC CASSYSIGDGADEQFF
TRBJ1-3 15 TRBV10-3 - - TGTGCCATCAGGGAAGGCTCCCAGGGGCGAAACACCATATATTTT CAIREGSQGRNTIYF
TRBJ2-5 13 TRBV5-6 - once TGTGCCAGCAGCTTGGACAGGTTGAAGACCCAGTACTTC CASSLDRLKTQYF
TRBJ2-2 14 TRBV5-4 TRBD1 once TGTGCCGGGGCTCGACAGGGGATCACCGGGGAGCTGTTTTTT CAGARQGITGELFF
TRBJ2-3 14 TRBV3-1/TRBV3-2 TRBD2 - TGTGCCAGCAGGGAAACCAGCGGGGGGTTTACGCAGTATTTT CASRETSGGFTQYF
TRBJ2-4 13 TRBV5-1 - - TGCGCCAGCAGCCCCAGGACAGAAAACATTCAGTACTTC CASSPRTENIQYF
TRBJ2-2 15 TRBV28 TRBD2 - TGTGCCAGCAGTTTGGCCCGGGGGGTGAGCGGGGAGCTGTTTTTT CASSLARGVSGELFF
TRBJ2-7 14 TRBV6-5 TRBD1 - TGTGCCAGCAGTTGGGACAGGGCCACCTACGAGCAGTACTTC CASSWDRATYEQYF
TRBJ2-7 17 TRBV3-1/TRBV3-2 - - TGTGCCAGCAGCCCTAGGAAAAGGGGCAAGGGTATCTACGAGCAGTACTTC CASSPRKRGKGIYEQYF
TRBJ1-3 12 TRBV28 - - TGTGCCAGCAGTACTGCCCGAAACACCATATATTTT CASSTARNTIYF
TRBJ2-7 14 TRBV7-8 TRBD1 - TGTGCCAGCAGCTTAGGACAGGGCTTCTACGAGCAGTACTTC CASSLGQGFYEQYF
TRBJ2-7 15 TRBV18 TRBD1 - TGTGCCAGCTCACCCCTCGGGACAGGGGGCCACGAGCAGTACTTC CASSPLGTGGHEQYF
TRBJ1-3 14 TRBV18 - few TGTGCCAGCTCACCCGTCTCCTCTGGAAACACCATATATTTT CASSPVSSGNTIYF
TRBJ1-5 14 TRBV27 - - TGTGCCAGCAGCTATACAGGGCCCAATCAGCCCCAGCATTTT CASSYTGPNQPQHF
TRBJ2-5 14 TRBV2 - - TGTGCCAGCAGTGAATCCACAGAACAAGAGACCCAGTACTTC CASSESTEQETQYF
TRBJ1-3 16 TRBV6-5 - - TGTGCCAGCAGTTACTCGAGGGCAGCCTCTGGAAACACCATATATTTT CASSYSRAASGNTIYF
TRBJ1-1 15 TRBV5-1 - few TGCGCCAGCAGCTTGGTAGCGGGGGTCGACACTGAAGCTTTCTTT CASSLVAGVDTEAFF
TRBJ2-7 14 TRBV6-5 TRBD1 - TGTGCCAGCAGTTTAGGACAGGGAAGGTACGAGCAGTACTTC CASSLGQGRYEQYF
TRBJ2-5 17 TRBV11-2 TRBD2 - TGTGCCAGCAGTTTCGGGACTAGCGGGGGGTCACAAGAGACCCAGTACTTC CASSFGTSGGSQETQYF
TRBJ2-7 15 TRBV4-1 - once TGCGCCAGCAGCCATAATTGGAGGGGGCTAAACGAGCAGTACTTC CASSHNWRGLNEQYF
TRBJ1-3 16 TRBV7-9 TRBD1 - TGTGCCAGCAGCTTCGGACAGGGAGTAGCAGGAAACACCATATATTTT CASSFGQGVAGNTIYF
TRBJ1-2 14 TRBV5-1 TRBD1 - TGCGCCAGCAGCCGGCTGACAGGGGCGGACGGCTACACCTTC CASSRLTGADGYTF
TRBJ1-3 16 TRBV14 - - TGTGCCAGCAGCCCCCCGGGAGCTTTCTCTGGAAACACCATATATTTT CASSPPGAFSGNTIYF
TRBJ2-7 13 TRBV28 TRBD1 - TGTGCCAGCAGTTCAGGGGGCGGCGGGGAGCAGTACTTC CASSSGGGGEQYF
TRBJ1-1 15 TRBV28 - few TGTGCCAGCAGGTTGCCTCAGGGGCGGTCCACTGAAGCTTTCTTT CASRLPQGRSTEAFF
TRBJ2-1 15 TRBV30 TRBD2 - TGTGCCTGGAAGCAACTAGCGGCAGCCTACAATGAGCAGTTCTTC CAWKQLAAAYNEQFF